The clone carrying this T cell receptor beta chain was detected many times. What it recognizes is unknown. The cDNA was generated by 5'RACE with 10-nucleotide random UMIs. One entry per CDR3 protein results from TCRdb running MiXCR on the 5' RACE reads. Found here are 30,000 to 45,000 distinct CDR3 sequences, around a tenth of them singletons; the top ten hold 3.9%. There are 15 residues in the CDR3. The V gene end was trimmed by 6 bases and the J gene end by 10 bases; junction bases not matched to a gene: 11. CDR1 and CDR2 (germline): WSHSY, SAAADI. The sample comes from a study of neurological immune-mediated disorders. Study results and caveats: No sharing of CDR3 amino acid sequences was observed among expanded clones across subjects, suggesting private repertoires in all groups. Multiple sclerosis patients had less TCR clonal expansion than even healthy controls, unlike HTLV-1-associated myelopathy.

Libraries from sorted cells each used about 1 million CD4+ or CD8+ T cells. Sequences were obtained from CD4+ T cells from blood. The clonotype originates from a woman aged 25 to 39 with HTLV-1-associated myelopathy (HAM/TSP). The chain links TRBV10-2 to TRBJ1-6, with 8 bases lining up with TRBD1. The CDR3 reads CASSPFGQGPSPLHF. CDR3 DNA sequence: TGCGCCAGCAGCCCGTTCGGACAGGGTCCCTCACCCCTCCACTTT.